The T cell receptor beta chain under discussion was sequenced for a study of monozygotic twins with inflammatory bowel disease. This CDR3 has 16 amino acids. Germline values: CDR1 SGHTA, CDR2 FQGTGA. From its re-call of the 5' RACE reads, TCRdb lists each CDR3 protein once, without DNA. The sample includes about 110,000 distinct CDR3 sequences. The genes are TRBV7-3 and TRBJ2-1; TCRdb returns TRBD2, unconfirmable since there is no DNA. The sequence was collected from a human donor with ulcerative colitis or Crohn's disease, or a healthy co-twin of an affected twin (not recorded which). Sequencing was done on a sample of blood. The CDR3 region is CASSIGLAGALKEQFF.